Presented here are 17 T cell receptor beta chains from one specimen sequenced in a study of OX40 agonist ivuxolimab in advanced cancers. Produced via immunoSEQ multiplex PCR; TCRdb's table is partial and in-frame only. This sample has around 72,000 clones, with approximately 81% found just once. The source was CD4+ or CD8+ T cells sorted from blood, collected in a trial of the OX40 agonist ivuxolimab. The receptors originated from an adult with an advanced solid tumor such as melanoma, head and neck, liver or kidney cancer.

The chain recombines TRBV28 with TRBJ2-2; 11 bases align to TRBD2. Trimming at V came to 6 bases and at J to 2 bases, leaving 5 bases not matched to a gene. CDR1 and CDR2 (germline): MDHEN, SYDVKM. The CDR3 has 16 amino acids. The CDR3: CASSTLAGDNTGELFF. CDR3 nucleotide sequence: TGTGCCAGCAGCACACTAGCGGGAGATAACACCGGGGAGCTGTTTTTT.

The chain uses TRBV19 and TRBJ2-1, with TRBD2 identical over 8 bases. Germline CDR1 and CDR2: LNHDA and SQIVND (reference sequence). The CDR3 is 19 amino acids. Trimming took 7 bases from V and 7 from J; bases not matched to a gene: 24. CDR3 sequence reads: CASTRTTLPGLGMGNEQFF. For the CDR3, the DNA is TGTGCCAGTACCCGAACAACTTTACCGGGACTAGGGATGGGGAATGAGCAGTTCTTC.

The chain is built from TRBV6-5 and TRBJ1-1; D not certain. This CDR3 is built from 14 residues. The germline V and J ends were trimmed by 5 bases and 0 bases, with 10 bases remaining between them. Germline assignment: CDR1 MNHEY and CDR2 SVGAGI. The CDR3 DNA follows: TGTGCCAGCAGTCGATCAGATCTGAACACTGAAGCTTTCTTT. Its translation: CASSRSDLNTEAFF.

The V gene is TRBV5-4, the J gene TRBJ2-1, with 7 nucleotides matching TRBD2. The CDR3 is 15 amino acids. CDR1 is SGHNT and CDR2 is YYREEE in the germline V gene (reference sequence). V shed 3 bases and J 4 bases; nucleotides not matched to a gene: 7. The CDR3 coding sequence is TGTGCCAGCAGCTCCCCTGGGGGGGGGTACAATGAGCAGTTCTTC. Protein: CASSSPGGGYNEQFF.

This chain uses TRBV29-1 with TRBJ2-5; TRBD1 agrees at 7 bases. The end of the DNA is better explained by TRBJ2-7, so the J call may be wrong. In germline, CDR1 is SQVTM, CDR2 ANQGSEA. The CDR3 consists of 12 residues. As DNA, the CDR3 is TGCAGCGCCGGGGACAGACCCTACGAGCAGTACTTC. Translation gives CSAGDRPYEQYF.

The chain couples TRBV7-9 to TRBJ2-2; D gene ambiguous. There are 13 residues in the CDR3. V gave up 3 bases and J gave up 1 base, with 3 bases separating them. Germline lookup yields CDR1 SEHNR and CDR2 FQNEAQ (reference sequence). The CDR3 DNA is TGTGCCAGCAGCTTGATGAACACCGGGGAGCTGTTTTTT. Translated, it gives CASSLMNTGELFF.

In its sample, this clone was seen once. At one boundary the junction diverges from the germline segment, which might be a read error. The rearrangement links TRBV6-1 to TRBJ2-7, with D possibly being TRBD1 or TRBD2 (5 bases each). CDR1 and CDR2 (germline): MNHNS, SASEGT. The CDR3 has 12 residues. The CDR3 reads CASSWDLYERYF. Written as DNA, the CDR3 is TGTGCCAGCAGTTGGGACCTCTACGAGCGGTACTTC.

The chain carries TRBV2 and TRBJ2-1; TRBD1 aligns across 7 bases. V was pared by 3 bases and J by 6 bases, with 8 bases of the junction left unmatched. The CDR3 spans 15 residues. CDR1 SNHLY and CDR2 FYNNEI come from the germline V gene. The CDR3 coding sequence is TGTGCCAGCAGTGACCCCGGACAGGCCATCAATGAGCAGTTCTTC. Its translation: CASSDPGQAINEQFF. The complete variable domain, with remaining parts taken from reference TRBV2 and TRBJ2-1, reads EPEVTQTPSHQVTQMGQEVILRCVPISNHLYFYWYRQILGQKVEFLVSFYNNEISEKSEIFDDQFSVERPDGSNFTLKIRSTKLEDSAMYFCASSDPGQAINEQFFGPGTRLTVL.

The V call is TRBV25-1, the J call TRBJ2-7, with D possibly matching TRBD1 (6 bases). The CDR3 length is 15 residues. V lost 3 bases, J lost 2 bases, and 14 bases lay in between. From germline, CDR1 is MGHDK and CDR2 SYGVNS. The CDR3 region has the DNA TGTGCCAGCAGTGAGGTAGGGGACAAAGCCTACGAGCAGTACTTC. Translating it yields CASSEVGDKAYEQYF.

CDR3 loop: CASRVSNYGYTF. The CDR3 DNA reads TGTGCCAGCAGGGTCTCTAACTATGGCTACACCTTC. The chain links TRBV28 to TRBJ1-2; D is unresolved. The ends were cut back, 6 bases at V and 0 bases at J, with 5 bases in the middle. The CDR3 extends over 12 amino acids. The germline V gene has CDR1 MDHEN and CDR2 SYDVKM.

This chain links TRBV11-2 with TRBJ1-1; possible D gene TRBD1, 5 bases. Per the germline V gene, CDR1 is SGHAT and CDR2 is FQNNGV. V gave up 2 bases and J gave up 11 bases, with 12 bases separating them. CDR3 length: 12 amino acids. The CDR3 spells CASSLIRGWAFF. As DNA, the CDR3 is TGTGCCAGCAGCTTAATTCGGGGGTGGGCTTTCTTT.

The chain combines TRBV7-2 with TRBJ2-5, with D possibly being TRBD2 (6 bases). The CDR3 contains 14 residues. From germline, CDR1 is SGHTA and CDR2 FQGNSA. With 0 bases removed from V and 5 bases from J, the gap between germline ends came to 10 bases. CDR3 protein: CASSLARGSETQYF. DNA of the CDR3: TGTGCCAGCAGCTTAGCTCGGGGGAGCGAGACCCAGTACTTC. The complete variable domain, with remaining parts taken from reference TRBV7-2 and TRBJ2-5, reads GAGVSQSPSNKVTEKGKDVELRCDPISGHTALYWYRQSLGQGLEFLIYFQGNSAPDKSGLPSDRFSAERTGGSVSTLTIQRTQQEDSAVYLCASSLARGSETQYFGPGTRLLVL.

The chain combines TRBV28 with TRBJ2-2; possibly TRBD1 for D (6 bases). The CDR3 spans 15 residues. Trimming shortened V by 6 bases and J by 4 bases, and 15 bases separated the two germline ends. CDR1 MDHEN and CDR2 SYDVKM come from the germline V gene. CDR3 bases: TGTGCCAGCAGCTCCCCGGGACAATCCACCGGGGAGCTGTTTTTT. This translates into CASSSPGQSTGELFF.

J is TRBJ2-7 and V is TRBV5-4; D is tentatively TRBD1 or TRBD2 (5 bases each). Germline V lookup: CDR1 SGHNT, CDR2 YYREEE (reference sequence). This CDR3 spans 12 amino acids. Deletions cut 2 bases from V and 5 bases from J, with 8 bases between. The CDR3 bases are TGTGCCAGCAGCTTACAGGAGGACGAGCAGTACTTC. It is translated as CASSLQEDEQYF.

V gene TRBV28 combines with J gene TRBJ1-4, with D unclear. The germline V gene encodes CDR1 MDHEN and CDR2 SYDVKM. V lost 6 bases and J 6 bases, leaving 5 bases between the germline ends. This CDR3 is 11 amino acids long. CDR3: CASSGDEKLFF. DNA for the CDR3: TGTGCCAGCAGCGGTGATGAAAAACTGTTTTTT.

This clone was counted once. This CDR3 reads CASSLLVGAEAFF. The CDR3 DNA reads TGTGCCAGCAGTTTATTGGTGGGTGCTGAAGCTTTCTTT. The V call is TRBV28, the J call TRBJ1-1; no clear D. The CDR3 is made up of 13 amino acids. V was clipped by 1 base and J by 6 bases, with 9 bases between them. Germline V lookup: CDR1 MDHEN, CDR2 SYDVKM. The full variable domain, rest sourced from reference TRBV28 and TRBJ1-1, is DVKVTQSSRYLVKRTGEKVFLECVQDMDHENMFWYRQDPGLGLRLIYFSYDVKMKEKGDIPEGYSVSREKKERFSLILESASTNQTSMYLCASSLLVGAEAFFGQGTRLTVV.

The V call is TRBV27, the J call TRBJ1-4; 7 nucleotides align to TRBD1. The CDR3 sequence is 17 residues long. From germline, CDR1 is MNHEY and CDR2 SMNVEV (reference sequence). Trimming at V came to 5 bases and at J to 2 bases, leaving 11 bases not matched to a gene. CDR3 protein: CASSTRGRGSTNEKLFF. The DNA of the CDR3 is TGTGCCAGCAGTACCCGTGGCAGGGGGTCGACTAATGAAAAACTGTTTTTT.